This T cell receptor beta chain was sequenced for a study of T cells in Graves' hyperthyroidism and ophthalmopathy. Findings of the study overall: Blood samples included most of the expanded thyroid clonotypes exceeding 0.001.

Points on this clonotype: Its antigen is not known.

The hyperthyroidism was newly diagnosed and had lasted under 2 months; the patients were aged 18 to 65. 10 ml of fresh peripheral blood supplied the PBMCs. The investigators amplified TCR beta CDR3 regions from RNA transcripts. HTBI primers were the set used in a first-round RT-PCR of the TCR CDR3. A single record per CDR3 protein comes from TCRdb applying MiXCR to the multiplex PCR reads. Among over 700,000 distinct CDR3 sequences listed, roughly a sixth were seen once. The specimen was blood. The receptor's source is a woman in her 50s with Graves' hyperthyroidism that later progressed to Graves' ophthalmopathy.

The CDR3 spells CASRLGTGGLNTEAFF. In DNA, the CDR3 is TGTGCCAGTAGACTTGGGACAGGGGGCCTGAACACTGAAGCTTTCTTT. The J gene is TRBJ1-1, the V gene TRBV19, with 12 bases that match TRBD1. Germline V gene sequence: CDR1 LNHDA, CDR2 SQIVND (reference sequence). J gave up 0 bases and V 6 bases, and 5 bases lay outside the gene matches. The CDR3 contains 16 residues.